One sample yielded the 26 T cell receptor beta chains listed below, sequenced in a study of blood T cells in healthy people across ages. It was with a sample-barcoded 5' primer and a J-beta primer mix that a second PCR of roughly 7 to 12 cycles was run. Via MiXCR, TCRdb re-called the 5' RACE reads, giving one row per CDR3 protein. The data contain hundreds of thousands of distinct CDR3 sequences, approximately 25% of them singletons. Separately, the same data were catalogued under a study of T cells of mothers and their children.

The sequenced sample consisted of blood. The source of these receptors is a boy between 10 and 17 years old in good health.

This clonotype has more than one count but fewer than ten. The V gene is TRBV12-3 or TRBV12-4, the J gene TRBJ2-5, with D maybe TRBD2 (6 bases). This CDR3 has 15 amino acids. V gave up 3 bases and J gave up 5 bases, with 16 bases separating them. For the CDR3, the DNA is TGTGCCAGCAGTTTGTTAGGAGGGGCGGACGAGACCCAGTACTTC. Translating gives CASSLLGGADETQYF.

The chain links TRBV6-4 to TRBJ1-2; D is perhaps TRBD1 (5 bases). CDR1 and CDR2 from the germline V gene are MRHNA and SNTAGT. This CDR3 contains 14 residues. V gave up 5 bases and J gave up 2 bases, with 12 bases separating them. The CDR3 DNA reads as TGTGCCAGCAGTCCGGGACCGCAAAACTATGGCTACACCTTC. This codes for CASSPGPQNYGYTF.

The CDR3 nucleotides are TGCAGTGCTAGAGGTGGGGGGAGGACAGAGTCCTACAATGAGCAGTTCTTC. Translation gives CSARGGGRTESYNEQFF. The chain carries TRBV20-1 and TRBJ2-1, with D perhaps TRBD1 or TRBD2 (6 bases each). Germline CDR1 reads DFQATT; CDR2 reads SNEGSKA (reference sequence). The CDR3 totals 17 residues. Trimming removed 1 base at V and 1 base at J, with 17 bases between.

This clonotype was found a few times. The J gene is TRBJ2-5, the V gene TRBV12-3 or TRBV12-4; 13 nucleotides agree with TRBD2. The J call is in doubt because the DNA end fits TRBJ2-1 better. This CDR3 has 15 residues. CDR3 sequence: CASTIGLAGDNEQFF. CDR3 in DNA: TGTGCCAGCACCATCGGACTAGCGGGAGACAATGAGCAGTTCTTC.

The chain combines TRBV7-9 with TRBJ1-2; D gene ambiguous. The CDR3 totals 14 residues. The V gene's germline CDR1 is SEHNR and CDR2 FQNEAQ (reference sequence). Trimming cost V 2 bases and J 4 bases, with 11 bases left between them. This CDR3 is CASSLPGFAYGYTF. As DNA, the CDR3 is TGTGCCAGCAGCTTACCAGGTTTCGCCTATGGCTACACCTTC.

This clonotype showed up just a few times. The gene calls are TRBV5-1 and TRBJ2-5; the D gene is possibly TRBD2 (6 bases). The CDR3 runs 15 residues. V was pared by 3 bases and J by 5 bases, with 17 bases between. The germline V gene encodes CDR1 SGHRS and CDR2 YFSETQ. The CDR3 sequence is CASSSDGGDDETQYF. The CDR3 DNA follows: TGCGCCAGCAGCTCCGACGGAGGGGATGATGAGACCCAGTACTTC.

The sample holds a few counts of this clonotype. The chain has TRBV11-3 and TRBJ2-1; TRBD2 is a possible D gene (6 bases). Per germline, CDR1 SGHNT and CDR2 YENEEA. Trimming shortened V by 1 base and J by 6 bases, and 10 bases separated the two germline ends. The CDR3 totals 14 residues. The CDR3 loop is CASSLAGEINEQFF. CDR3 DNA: TGTGCCAGCAGCTTAGCGGGGGAGATCAATGAGCAGTTCTTC.

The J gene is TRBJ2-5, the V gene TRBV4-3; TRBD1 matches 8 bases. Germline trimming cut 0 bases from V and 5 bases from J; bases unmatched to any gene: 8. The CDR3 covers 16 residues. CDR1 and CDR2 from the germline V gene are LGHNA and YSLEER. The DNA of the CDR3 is TGCGCCAGCAGCCAAGAAGGGCGGACAGGGATGGAGACCCAGTACTTC. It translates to CASSQEGRTGMETQYF.

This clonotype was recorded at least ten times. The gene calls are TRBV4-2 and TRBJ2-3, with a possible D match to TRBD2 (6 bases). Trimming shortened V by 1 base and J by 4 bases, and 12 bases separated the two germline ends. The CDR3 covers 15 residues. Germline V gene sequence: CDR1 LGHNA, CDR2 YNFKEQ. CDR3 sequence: CASSQAWEASDTQYF. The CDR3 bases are TGTGCCAGCAGCCAAGCATGGGAGGCTTCAGATACGCAGTATTTT.

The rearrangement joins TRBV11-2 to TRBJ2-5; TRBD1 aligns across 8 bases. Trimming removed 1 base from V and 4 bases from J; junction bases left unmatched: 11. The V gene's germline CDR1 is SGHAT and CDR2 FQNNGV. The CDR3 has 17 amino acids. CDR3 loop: CASSLVPTGAWVETQYF. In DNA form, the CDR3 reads TGTGCCAGCAGCTTAGTGCCGACAGGGGCTTGGGTAGAGACCCAGTACTTC.

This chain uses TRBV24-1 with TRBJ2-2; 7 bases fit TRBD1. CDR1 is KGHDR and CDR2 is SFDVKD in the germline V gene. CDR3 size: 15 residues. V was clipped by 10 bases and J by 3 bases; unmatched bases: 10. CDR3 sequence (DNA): TGTGCCACAAGCGCCCGACAGGGTTACACCGGGGAGCTGTTTTTT. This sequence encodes CATSARQGYTGELFF.

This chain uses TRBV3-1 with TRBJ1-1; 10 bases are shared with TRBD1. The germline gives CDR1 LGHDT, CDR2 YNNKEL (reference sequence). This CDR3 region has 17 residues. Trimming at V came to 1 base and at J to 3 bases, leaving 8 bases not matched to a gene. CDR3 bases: TGTGCCAGCAGCCAAGCGACAGGGGGCGGATTGGACACTGAAGCTTTCTTT. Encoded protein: CASSQATGGGLDTEAFF.

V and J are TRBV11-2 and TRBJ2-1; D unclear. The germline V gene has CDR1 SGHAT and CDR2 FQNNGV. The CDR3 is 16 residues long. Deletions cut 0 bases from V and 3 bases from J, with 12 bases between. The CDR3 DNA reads TGTGCCAGCAGCTTAGAAGAGTTCTTCAACTACAATGAGCAGTTCTTC. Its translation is CASSLEEFFNYNEQFF.

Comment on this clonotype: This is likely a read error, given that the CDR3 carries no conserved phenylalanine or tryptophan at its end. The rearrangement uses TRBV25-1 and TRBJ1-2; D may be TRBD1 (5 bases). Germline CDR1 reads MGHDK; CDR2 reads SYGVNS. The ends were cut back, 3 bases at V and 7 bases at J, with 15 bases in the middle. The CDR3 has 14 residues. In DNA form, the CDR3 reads TGTGCCAGCAGTGATTGGGGACCCGAAGGTGGCTACACCCTC. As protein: CASSDWGPEGGYTL.

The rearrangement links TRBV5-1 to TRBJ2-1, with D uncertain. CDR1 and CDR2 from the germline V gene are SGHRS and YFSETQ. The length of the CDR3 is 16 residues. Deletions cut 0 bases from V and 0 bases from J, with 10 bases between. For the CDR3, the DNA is TGCGCCAGCAGCTTGGGAATCCCTTACTCCTACAATGAGCAGTTCTTC. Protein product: CASSLGIPYSYNEQFF.

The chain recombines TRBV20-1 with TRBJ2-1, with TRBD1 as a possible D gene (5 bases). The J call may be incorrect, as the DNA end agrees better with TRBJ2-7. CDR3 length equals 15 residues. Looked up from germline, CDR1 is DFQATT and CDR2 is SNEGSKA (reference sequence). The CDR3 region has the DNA TGCAGTGCTAGAAGGGGTGGTAGGAGCTCCTACGAGCAGTACTTC. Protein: CSARRGGRSSYEQYF.

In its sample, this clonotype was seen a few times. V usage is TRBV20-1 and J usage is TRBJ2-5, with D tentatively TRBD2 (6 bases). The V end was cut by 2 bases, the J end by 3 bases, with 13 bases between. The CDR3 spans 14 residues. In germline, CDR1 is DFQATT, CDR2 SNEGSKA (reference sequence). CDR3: CSARIGGGEETQYF. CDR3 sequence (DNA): TGCAGTGCTAGAATCGGGGGAGGAGAAGAGACCCAGTACTTC.

In DNA form, the CDR3 reads TGTGCCAGCAGCTTGGTCAGCGCCACTGAAGCTTTCTTT. Protein sequence: CASSLVSATEAFF. The chain joins TRBV5-4 to TRBJ1-1; no definite D call. This CDR3 is built from 13 residues. Germline V lookup: CDR1 SGHNT, CDR2 YYREEE (reference sequence). Trimming removed 0 bases from V and 4 bases from J, with 7 bases in between.

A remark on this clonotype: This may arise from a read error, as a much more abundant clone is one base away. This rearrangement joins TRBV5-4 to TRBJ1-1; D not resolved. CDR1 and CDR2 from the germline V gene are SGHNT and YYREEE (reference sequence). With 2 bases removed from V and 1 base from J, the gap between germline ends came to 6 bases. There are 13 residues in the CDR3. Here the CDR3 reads CASSLIENTEAFF. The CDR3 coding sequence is TGTGCCAGCAGCTTAATAGAGAACACTGAAGCTTTCTTT.

In DNA form, the CDR3 reads TGCGCCAGCAGCTTAATAGCGGGAGCCTACGAGCAGTACTTC. As protein: CASSLIAGAYEQYF. J is TRBJ2-7 and V is TRBV5-1; 9 nucleotides align to TRBD2. CDR3 size: 14 residues. V gave up 2 bases and J gave up 2 bases; unmatched junction bases: 2. Looked up from germline, CDR1 is SGHRS and CDR2 is YFSETQ.

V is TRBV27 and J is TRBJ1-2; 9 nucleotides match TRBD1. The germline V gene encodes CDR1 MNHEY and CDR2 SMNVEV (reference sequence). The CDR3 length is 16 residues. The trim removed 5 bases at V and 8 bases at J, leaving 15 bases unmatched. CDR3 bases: TGTGCCAGCAGTCCGGGGGACAGGGAGGTTGTGGGCGGCTACACCTTC. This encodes CASSPGDREVVGGYTF.

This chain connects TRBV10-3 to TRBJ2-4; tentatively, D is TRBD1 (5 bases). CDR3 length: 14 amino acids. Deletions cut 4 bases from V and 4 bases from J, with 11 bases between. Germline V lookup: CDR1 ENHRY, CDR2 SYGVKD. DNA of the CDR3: TGTGCCATCAGTGCCCTGGCAGGGAAAAACATTCAGTACTTC. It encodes CAISALAGKNIQYF.

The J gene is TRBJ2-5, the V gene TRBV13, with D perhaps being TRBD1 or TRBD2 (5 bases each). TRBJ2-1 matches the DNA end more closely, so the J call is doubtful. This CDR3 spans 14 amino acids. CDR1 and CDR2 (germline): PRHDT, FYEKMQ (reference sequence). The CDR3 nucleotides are TGTGCCAGCAGCTTGGGGGTCCCTTACAATGAGCAGTTCTTC. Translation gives CASSLGVPYNEQFF.

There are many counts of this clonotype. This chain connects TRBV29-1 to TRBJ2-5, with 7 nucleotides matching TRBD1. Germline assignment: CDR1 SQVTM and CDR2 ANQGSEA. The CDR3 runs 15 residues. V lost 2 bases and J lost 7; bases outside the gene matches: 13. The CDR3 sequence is CSVENLRGKVGTQYF. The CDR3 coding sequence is TGCAGCGTTGAAAACCTCAGGGGGAAGGTCGGGACCCAGTACTTC.

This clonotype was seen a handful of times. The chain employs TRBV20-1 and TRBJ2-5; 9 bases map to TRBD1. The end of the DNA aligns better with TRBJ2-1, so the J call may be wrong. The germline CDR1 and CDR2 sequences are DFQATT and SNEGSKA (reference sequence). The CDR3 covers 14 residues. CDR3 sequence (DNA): TGCAGCCTCCGACAGGACAGGGGTTTGGATGAGCAGTTCTTC. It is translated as CSLRQDRGLDEQFF.

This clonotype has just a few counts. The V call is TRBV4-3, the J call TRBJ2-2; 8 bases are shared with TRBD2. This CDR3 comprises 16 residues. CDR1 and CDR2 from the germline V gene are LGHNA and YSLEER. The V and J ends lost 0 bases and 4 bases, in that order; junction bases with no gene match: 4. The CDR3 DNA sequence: TGCGCCAGCAGCCAAGATTCGGGGGGGTCCACCGGGGAGCTGTTTTTT. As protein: CASSQDSGGSTGELFF.